This T cell receptor (beta chain) is from a study of T cell repertoires in cytomegalovirus infection. Study context: Shared public TCR beta signatures pointed to both CMV infection and a matching HLA type.

This clonotype was counted between two and nine times. Via MiXCR, TCRdb re-called the reads, giving one row per CDR3 protein. Of more than 150,000 distinct CDR3 sequences in the sample, roughly 15% were seen once. The TCR originated in a human donor in good health (CMV status not recorded). Some clones in this sample may be carry-over from other donors' samples. Sequenced input: CD8+ T cells from PBMCs.

In DNA, the CDR3 is TGTGCCACCAGGCCCGAGCCGAACACTGAAGCTTTCTTT. Protein product: CATRPEPNTEAFF. The rearrangement joins TRBV15 to TRBJ1-1; D is undetermined. Trimming pared 6 bases from V and 1 base from J, leaving 9 bases between. The length of the CDR3 is 13 residues. Germline V CDR1 and CDR2: LNHNV, YYDKDF (reference sequence).